The entry that follows covers one T cell receptor beta chain sequence. Its antigen is not yet known. No much larger clonotype is one base removed from it; base qualities were not supplied. The data stem from a study of cytomegalovirus exposure and HLA in healthy donors (dated by TCRdb to 2016 to 2017). For the study in its entirety: In an earlier analysis of approximately 500 of the donors, 276 Gb of sequence data and 120 million or so unique TCR beta sequences from roughly 180 million T cells were reported. Among 300 to 450 genotyped donors of the cohort, an average of around 240,000 unique TCR beta nucleotide sequences were sequenced per donor, approximately 20% of them non-productive. A later analysis re-examined previously published TCR beta repertoires from roughly 650 donors and added high-resolution HLA genotyping to investigate patterns of TCR occurrence. Along with the approximately 600-subject first cohort, a separate validation cohort of approximately 110 different subjects was used. To predict cytomegalovirus infection status, the study brought together high-throughput TCR immunosequencing, statistical association of individual TCRs with disease status, and machine learning. The study aimed to test whether cataloging public T cell receptors could reveal signatures of past pathogen exposure. All discovery cohort repertoires had been generated on a single sequencing platform. Rather than drawing on any new phenotypic data, the later analysis identified candidate immune exposures from TCR beta sequences and the way those sequences occurred across donors. Because of strong linkage in the cohort, roughly five DR-DQ haplotypes were treated as single units for association and clustering. Class I and class II HLA loci were covered by the typing at four-digit resolution. In an earlier analysis of roughly 540 of the donors, high-throughput TCR beta sequencing was used to judge whether each TCR beta V gene segment behaved as functional or pseudogenic. Alongside the repertoire data, information on donor age, sex, ethnicity and CMV serostatus was compiled. Roughly 320 gigabases of sequencing data and around 85 million unique TCR sequences made up an early release that covered about 640 HLA-typed donors. Using immunosequencing, the study profiled T cell repertoires from approximately 700 subjects and related those repertoires to cytomegalovirus serostatus. Of the roughly 400 genotyped donors, over 65% fell in the genetic ancestry cluster associated with self-reported Caucasian donors. In a later genetic analysis, genome-wide SNP genotypes for about three fifths of the 666 donors were used, and that subset was treated as a discovery cohort. The number of typed donors differed by locus: about 629-630 for A, B, C, DRB1 and DQB1; some 500 for DQA1; roughly 600 for DPA1; and around 450 for DPB1.

In total, over 600 healthy bone marrow donors made up the cohort. At the time of sampling, every cohort member was nominally healthy, though immune exposures that went unrecorded were likely present. The donor tested CMV seronegative and was one of the 352 seronegative cohort members. Each donor provided a peripheral blood sample, and peripheral blood mononuclear cells were used for TCR beta sequencing. The Qiagen DNeasy Blood Extraction Kit was used to extract genomic DNA from the blood cell samples. The library relied on the immunoSEQ multiplex PCR assay. For the multiplex PCR, a mixture combining 60 forward primers for TCR Vbeta segments and 13 reverse primers for TCR Jbeta segments was used. A multiplex PCR assay on genomic DNA amplified the CDR3 region of rearranged TCR beta genes. The Illumina HiSeq System was used to sequence the amplified TCR beta libraries as 87-base-pair reads. For the original study's pipeline: In a later analysis, some 80 million unique TCR beta chains were counted across the roughly 610 repertoires, and roughly 11 million of these chains were shared by at least two donors. Raw reads were error-corrected and collapsed into unique sequences by a nearest-neighbor algorithm in which closely related sequences were merged to remove PCR and sequencing errors. V, D and J gene segments were assigned by aligning CDR3 sequences to IMGT reference sequences. For a sequence to be retained, a match of at least six nucleotides was required to both a V gene segment and a J gene segment. A rearrangement was called productive if the CDR3 had no stop codons and remained in frame with V and J, and every other rearrangement was called non-productive. Following IMGT convention, CDR3 was defined as the stretch from the second conserved V-encoded cysteine to the conserved J-encoded phenylalanine. The earlier analysis of 500 to 650 of the donors excluded any sequence lacking an unambiguous match to a single V gene segment. In an earlier analysis of several hundred of the donors, V segments were called functional above 56.7% productive rearrangements and were called segregating when the between-donor standard deviation exceeded 5%. A statistical classification framework was built to diagnose cytomegalovirus status from the catalog of TCR beta chain sequences. V and J gene assignment, in a later analysis, came from comparing TCR nucleotide sequences with IMGT/GENE-DB human TR gene sequences. The TCRdist pipeline was used in a later analysis to assign CDR3 sequences and most-parsimonious VDJ recombination scenarios. In a later analysis, every TCR beta chain was defined by the combination of its CDR3 amino acid sequence and its V-gene family, and reads without a unique V-gene family were dropped. To address suspected cross-contamination and a sequencing artifact, a later analysis removed roughly 580 highly shared, low-generation-probability nucleotide sequences. For each public chain, a later analysis derived a clonal expansion index from normalized ranks of inferred template counts within each repertoire. In a later analysis, generation probabilities were computed with a VDJ recombination model fitted to out-of-frame rearrangements, and the resulting probabilities were checked against IGoR. In a later analysis, TCR-TCR, TCR-HLA and TCR-CMV co-occurrence was scored with hypergeometric tests, and a repertoire-size bias correction was applied to TCR pairs. A later analysis estimated false discovery rates by permuting HLA or CMV assignments 20 times. In a later analysis, co-occurring TCRs were grouped using DBSCAN, and TCRdist sequence similarity was added for clustering within HLA-allele-positive subsets. Repertoires with fewer than 30,000 or more than 120,000 public chains were left out of co-occurrence clustering, as were about five repertoires with anomalous nucleotide sharing. TCRdb carries this immuneACCESS record with in-frame sequences only. Its versions omit some clonotypes, under half of them owing to an unresolved V gene in the studies checked, with the rest unexplained. V and J calls and clone size follow that table, whereas D and trimming were derived from the DNA. The table for this sample lists hundreds of thousands of clones; 85% of them were counted only once. Clones ranked in the top ten supply about 0.25% of the sample.

Study-wide conclusions, independent of this receptor: Across donors, most TCR sequences were observed very rarely, whereas some public TCRs were present in many individuals. Linkage disequilibrium might explain the correlated functional status among segregating V segments, but an unknown experimental factor could not be excluded. A total of 150 to 200 TCR beta chains were listed by the study as associated with cytomegalovirus. Immune exposure information for the cohort was limited to CMV serostatus. Because HLA typing was missing for some donors at each locus, association tests included only the typed subset. In a later analysis, HLA-associated TCR beta chains were found to be more clonally expanded and to have lower generation probabilities than equally common non-associated chains. Cytomegalovirus status was reported to be diagnosed by the classifier with high specificity and sensitivity in both the original and validation cohorts. A later analysis found that TCR association rates varied across HLA loci, with DRB1 alleles showing the most associated TCRs and HLA-C alleles the fewest. Broadly in line with IMGT annotations, most TCR beta V segments showed up in productive rearrangements about 87% or about 30% of the time in an earlier analysis of 587 of the donors. The authors suggested that the approach could potentially be extended to other disease states and immunological phenotypes. Because counts were too low, about 18 rarely observed V segments, including chromosome 9 orphons, were excluded from the earlier analysis of roughly 580 of the donors. Several of the top co-occurrence clusters appeared to be linked to parvovirus B19, influenza, CMV and Epstein-Barr virus, according to a later analysis. A cluster of highly shared sequence variants was judged likely to be a technical artifact of the sequencing pipeline. When HLA alleles, especially DR and DQ, strongly co-occurred, TCR associations were difficult to assign to individual alleles. At a false discovery rate of 0.05, a later analysis linked 15,000 to 20,000 TCR beta sequences to specific HLA alleles. A further reported finding was that TCR beta sequences accurately predicted the HLA-A and HLA-B alleles for most subjects in the first cohort. This cohort had only TCR beta chains sequenced, and the lack of alpha or paired-chain data limited which features could be detected. Presence/absence analyses assumed roughly uniform sequencing depth across donors, an assumption that may not hold. In a later genetic analysis, fewer N-insertions in productive TCRs were reported among donors in an Asian-associated ancestry cluster than the approximately 630-donor mean. A later analysis found that most CMV-associated TCR beta chains appeared HLA-restricted, with HLA associations seemingly driven largely by CMV exposure. In vitro tests confirmed that three of the cytomegalovirus-associated TCR beta chains recognize cytomegalovirus antigens. An association between a missense DCLRE1C variant and V-gene and J-gene trimming of TCR beta chains was found in a later genetic analysis and replicated in an independent cohort.

Sequences were obtained from PBMCs. The sequence was collected from a girl aged 2 to 10 in good health and CMV-seronegative.

The CDR3 loop reads CASSSDRDTGELFF. The DNA sequence is TGCGCCAGCAGCTCTGACAGGGACACCGGGGAGCTGTTTTTT. The receptor chain draws on TRBV4-1 and TRBJ2-2; 7 bases in between match TRBD1. Unmatched junction bases come to 3, with V trimmed by 5 bases and J by 3 bases. The germline V gene supplies CDR1 MGHRA and CDR2 YSYEKL. The CDR3 covers 14 residues, taking in both the cysteine and the phenylalanine. The retained sequence is limited to the CDR3, 42 bases, with the frame set at the first base.